Listed below are T cell receptor beta chains from one sample, sequenced in a study of post-analysis software for immune sequencing data. Using its own MiXCR run on the PCR reads, TCRdb lists one record per CDR3 protein. The sample has fewer than 850,000 distinct CDR3 sequences, 30% seen once. Specimen: blood. These receptors originate from a girl aged 5 to 17 with multiple sclerosis. The CDR3 runs from the conserved cysteine through the conserved F or W. A D gene is named only where the DNA matches it firmly. The listing skips clone size in some rows; elsewhere it reads once, few, many or a size class.

clone_size	d_call	v_call	j_call	cdr3_aa	cdr3_nt
NA	NA	TRBV7-9	TRBJ1-2	CASSFGDNGYTF	TGTGCCAGCAGCTTCGGGGACAACGGCTACACCTTC
few	NA	TRBV5-1	TRBJ1-2	CASSSHDGAKGYTF	TGCGCCAGCAGCTCCCATGACGGAGCTAAGGGCTACACCTTC
NA	NA	TRBV24-1	TRBJ1-2	CATSDRDRETNYGYTF	TGTGCCACCAGTGACCGGGACCGCGAAACCAACTATGGCTACACCTTC
NA	TRBD2	TRBV20-1	TRBJ2-1	CSARRLAGEGNEQFF	TGCAGTGCTAGAAGGCTAGCGGGAGAAGGGAATGAGCAGTTCTTC
NA	NA	TRBV29-1	TRBJ1-2	CSVEDFRGCYTF	TGCAGCGTTGAAGATTTTCGAGGGTGCTACACCTTC
NA	TRBD2	TRBV15	TRBJ2-1	CATSRGLGGDNEQFF	TGTGCCACCAGCAGAGGTCTCGGGGGGGACAATGAGCAGTTCTTC
few	NA	TRBV7-9	TRBJ2-5	CASSPRTPQETQYF	TGTGCCAGCAGCCCCCGGACTCCTCAAGAGACCCAGTACTTC
NA	TRBD2	TRBV7-2	TRBJ2-1	CASSPGLAGHNEQFF	TGTGCCAGCAGCCCGGGACTAGCGGGGCACAATGAGCAGTTCTTC
NA	NA	TRBV6-1	TRBJ2-6	CASSEWAGDGANVLTF	TGTGCCAGCAGTGAATGGGCGGGCGACGGGGCCAACGTCCTGACTTTC
NA	NA	TRBV5-1	TRBJ2-5	CASSLRPFGETQYF	TGCGCCAGCAGCCTCCGGCCGTTCGGGGAGACCCAGTACTTC
few	NA	TRBV11-2	TRBJ1-2	CASSVGQGHRGYTF	TGTGCCAGCAGCGTAGGGCAGGGACATCGTGGCTACACCTTC
few	TRBD1	TRBV25-1	TRBJ2-1	CASSQDRGRIGRQFF	TGTGCCAGCAGTCAGGACAGGGGGCGCATAGGTAGGCAGTTCTTC
NA	TRBD2	TRBV6-2/TRBV6-3	TRBJ2-7	CASSYGRLAGGPYEQYF	TGTGCCAGCAGTTACGGACGGCTAGCGGGAGGTCCCTACGAGCAGTACTTC
few	NA	TRBV20-1	TRBJ2-6	CSARPVSGANVLTF	TGCAGTGCTAGGCCCGTCTCTGGGGCCAACGTCCTGACTTTC
few	TRBD1	TRBV28	TRBJ1-4	CATYNRGVEEKLFF	TGTGCCACCTACAACAGGGGCGTCGAAGAAAAACTGTTTTTT
NA	TRBD1	TRBV7-2	TRBJ1-5	CASSLQTGGSASNQPQHF	TGTGCCAGCAGCTTGCAGACAGGGGGATCGGCTAGCAATCAGCCCCAGCATTTT
NA	NA	TRBV10-3	TRBJ1-1	CAISSPMNTEAFF	TGTGCCATCAGCTCCCCGATGAACACTGAAGCTTTCTTT
few	NA	TRBV27	TRBJ2-1	CASSLRGSLNEQFF	TGTGCCAGCAGTTTAAGGGGTAGCCTCAATGAGCAGTTCTTC
few	NA	TRBV5-1	TRBJ2-1	CASSFGWTNEQFF	TGCGCCAGCAGCTTCGGGTGGACCAATGAGCAGTTCTTC
NA	NA	TRBV20-1	TRBJ1-1	CSARQKGPGTEAFF	TGCAGTGCTAGACAGAAGGGGCCGGGCACTGAAGCTTTCTTT
few	NA	TRBV12-3/TRBV12-4	TRBJ1-1	CASSLRGIDTEAFF	TGTGCCAGCAGTTTACGGGGAATCGACACTGAAGCTTTCTTT
few	TRBD1	TRBV7-8	TRBJ2-5	CASGDRNGETQYF	TGTGCCAGTGGGGACAGGAACGGCGAGACCCAGTACTTC
few	NA	TRBV5-1	TRBJ2-6	CASRPRGSGANVLTF	TGCGCCAGCAGACCTCGGGGCTCTGGGGCCAACGTCCTGACTTTC
many	NA	TRBV10-2	TRBJ1-2	CASSEGRGYGYTF	TGCGCCAGCAGTGAAGGGAGGGGCTATGGCTACACCTTC
NA	TRBD2	TRBV7-9	TRBJ2-1	CASSGGLAGVGQFF	TGTGCCAGCAGCGGAGGACTAGCGGGAGTGGGGCAGTTCTTC